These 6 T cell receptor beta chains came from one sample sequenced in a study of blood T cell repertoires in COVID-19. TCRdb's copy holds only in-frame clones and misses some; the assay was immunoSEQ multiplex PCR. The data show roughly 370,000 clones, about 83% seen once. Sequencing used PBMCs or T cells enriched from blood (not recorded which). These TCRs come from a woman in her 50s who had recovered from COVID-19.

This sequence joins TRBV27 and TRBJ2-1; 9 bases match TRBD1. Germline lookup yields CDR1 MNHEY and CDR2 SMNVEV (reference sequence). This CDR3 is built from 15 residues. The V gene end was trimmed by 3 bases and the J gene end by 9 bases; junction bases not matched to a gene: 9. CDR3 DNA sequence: TGTGCCAGCAGTTTGGCGTACAGGGGGCAAGGTGAGCAGTTCTTC. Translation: CASSLAYRGQGEQFF.

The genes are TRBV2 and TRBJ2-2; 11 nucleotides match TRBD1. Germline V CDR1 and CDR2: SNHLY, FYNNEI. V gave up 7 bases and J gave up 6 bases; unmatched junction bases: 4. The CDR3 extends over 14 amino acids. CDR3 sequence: CASTLGQGAGELFF. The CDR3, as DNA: TGTGCCAGCACTCTGGGACAGGGGGCCGGGGAGCTGTTTTTT.

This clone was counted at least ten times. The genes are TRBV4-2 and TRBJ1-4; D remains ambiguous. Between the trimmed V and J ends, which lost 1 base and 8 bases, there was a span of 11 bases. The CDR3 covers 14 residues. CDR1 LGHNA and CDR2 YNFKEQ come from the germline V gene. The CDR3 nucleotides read TGTGCCAGCAGCCAAGTTGACTACGGGGAAAAACTGTTTTTT. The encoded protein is CASSQVDYGEKLFF.

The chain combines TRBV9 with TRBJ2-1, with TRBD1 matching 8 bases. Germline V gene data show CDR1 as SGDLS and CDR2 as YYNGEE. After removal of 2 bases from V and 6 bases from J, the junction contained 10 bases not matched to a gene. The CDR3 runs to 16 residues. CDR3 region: CASSVSGQGAINEQFF. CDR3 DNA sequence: TGTGCCAGCAGCGTGAGCGGACAGGGCGCCATCAATGAGCAGTTCTTC.

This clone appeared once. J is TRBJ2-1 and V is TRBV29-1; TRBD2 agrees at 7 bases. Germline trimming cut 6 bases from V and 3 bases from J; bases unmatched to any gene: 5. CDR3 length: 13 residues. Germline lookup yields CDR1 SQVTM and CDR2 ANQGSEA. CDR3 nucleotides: TGCAGCGTCACCGGGAGGTACTACAATGAGCAGTTCTTC. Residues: CSVTGRYYNEQFF.

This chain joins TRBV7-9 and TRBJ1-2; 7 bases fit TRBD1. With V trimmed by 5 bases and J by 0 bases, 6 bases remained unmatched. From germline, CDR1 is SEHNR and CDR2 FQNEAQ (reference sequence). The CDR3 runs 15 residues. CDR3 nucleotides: TGTGCCAGCAGCATAAGACAGGGACCTAACTATGGCTACACCTTC. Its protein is CASSIRQGPNYGYTF. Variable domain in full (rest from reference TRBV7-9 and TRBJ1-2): DTGVSQNPRHKITKRGQNVTFRCDPISEHNRLYWYRQTLGQGPEFLTYFQNEAQLEKSRLLSDRFSAERPKGSFSTLEIQRTEQGDSAMYLCASSIRQGPNYGYTFGSGTRLTVV.